Shown below are 15 T cell receptor beta chains from a single sample sequenced in a study of T cell responses to AZD1222 COVID-19 vaccine. Data came from immunoSEQ multiplex PCR; TCRdb stores just in-frame clones and leaves some out. In the table there are more than 110,000 clones, roughly 90% of which are singletons. The starting material was peripheral blood, obtained on day 0 of AZD1222 vaccination. Receptors were obtained from an adult in good health.

Only one count was recorded for this clone. CDR3 nucleotides: TGTGCCAGCAGCCAACTTAGCGGGAGGTTCGGCGAGCAGTACTTC. As protein: CASSQLSGRFGEQYF. V and J are TRBV6-6 and TRBJ2-7; 10 bases are shared with TRBD2. The germline V gene has CDR1 MNHNY and CDR2 SVGAGI (reference sequence). This CDR3 contains 15 residues. V trimming: 6 bases; J trimming: 6 bases; junction bases outside the gene matches: 11.

This clone was counted between two and nine times. The rearrangement uses TRBV6-2 or TRBV6-3 and TRBJ1-6; a possible D gene is TRBD1 (6 bases). Trimming left V 6 bases short and J 3 bases short, with 18 bases between. CDR3 length: 17 amino acids. The germline V gene encodes CDR1 MNHEY and CDR2 SVGEGT. CDR3: CASSRYRGQRYNSPLHF. The DNA for the CDR3 is TGTGCCAGCAGCCGATACCGAGGACAGCGCTATAATTCACCCCTCCACTTT.

V gene TRBV29-1 combines with J gene TRBJ1-1, with D possibly being TRBD1 (5 bases). Germline V gene data show CDR1 as SQVTM and CDR2 as ANQGSEA. The V gene lost 7 bases and the J gene lost 2 bases, with 11 bases spanning the gap. The CDR3 totals 12 residues. In DNA form, the CDR3 reads TGCAGCGCCCGGGACGGTAACACTGAAGCTTTCTTT. It translates to CSARDGNTEAFF.

The gene calls are TRBV28 and TRBJ1-4; TRBD1 agrees at 7 bases. V lost 5 bases to trimming and J lost 4 bases; unmatched junction nucleotides: 4. Germline V gene lookup returns CDR1 MDHEN and CDR2 SYDVKM. The CDR3 is 14 residues long. In nucleotides, the CDR3 is TGTGCCAGCAGTCATGGGACAGTTAATGAAAAACTGTTTTTT. It translates to CASSHGTVNEKLFF.

The chain links TRBV18 to TRBJ1-5; no reliable D call. This CDR3 has 13 amino acids. Germline CDR1 KGHSH, CDR2 LQKENI. The V end lost 4 bases, the J end lost 9 bases, and 13 bases lay between the germline ends. The DNA for the CDR3 is TGTGCCAGCTCACTAGACTCGGCGAGGCCCCAGCATTTT. Its protein is CASSLDSARPQHF.

The chain uses TRBV3-1 (or the pseudogene TRBV3-2) and TRBJ1-2; D gene ambiguous. From germline, CDR1 is LGHDT and CDR2 YNNKEL (reference sequence). V was pared by 0 bases and J by 4 bases, with 9 bases between. The CDR3 has 14 residues. CDR3: CASSQDTPGYGYTF. CDR3 bases: TGTGCCAGCAGCCAAGATACTCCCGGCTATGGCTACACCTTC.

The rearrangement links TRBV27 to TRBJ1-6; 9 nucleotides agree with TRBD1. Trimming at V came to 3 bases and at J to 9 bases, leaving 6 bases not matched to a gene. The CDR3 is made up of 15 amino acids. The V gene's germline CDR1 is MNHEY and CDR2 SMNVEV (reference sequence). The DNA for the CDR3 is TGTGCCAGCAGTTTTTCCGGACAGGGGCTTTCACCCCTCCACTTT. Protein product: CASSFSGQGLSPLHF.

The chain employs TRBV30 and TRBJ1-2, with a weak D call TRBD1 (5 bases). Per the germline V gene, CDR1 is GTSNPN and CDR2 is SVGIG (reference sequence). The V end lost 2 bases, the J end lost 8 bases, and 15 bases lay between the germline ends. CDR3 length: 13 residues. The chain's CDR3 is CAWSLGTRWGYTF. The CDR3, as DNA: TGTGCCTGGAGTCTCGGGACTCGGTGGGGCTACACCTTC.

J is TRBJ2-7 and V is TRBV3-1 (or the pseudogene TRBV3-2); maybe TRBD1 (6 bases). The CDR3 sequence is 15 residues long. The germline CDR1 and CDR2 sequences are LGHDT and YNNKEL (reference sequence). V lost 3 bases and J 3 bases, leaving 15 bases between the germline ends. The CDR3 sequence: CASSHWGQGHYEQYF. The CDR3 nucleotides are TGTGCCAGCAGCCATTGGGGGCAGGGCCACTACGAGCAGTACTTC.

V usage is TRBV5-1 and J usage is TRBJ2-5, with D possibly TRBD2 on 6 matching bases. V lost 5 bases, J lost 7 bases, and 12 bases lay in between. The germline CDR1 and CDR2 sequences are SGHRS and YFSETQ. The CDR3 consists of 12 residues. CDR3 loop: CASSPDGGTQYF. CDR3 coding DNA: TGCGCCAGCAGTCCCGACGGGGGGACCCAGTACTTC. Together with reference TRBV5-1 and TRBJ2-5, the CDR3 gives the full variable domain: KAGVTQTPRYLIKTRGQQVTLSCSPISGHRSVSWYQQTPGQGLQFLFEYFSETQRNKGNFPGRFSGRQFSNSRSEMNVSTLELGDSALYLCASSPDGGTQYFGPGTRLLVL.

The chain is built from TRBV29-1 and TRBJ1-2, with no clear D. Trimming removed 4 bases from V and 5 bases from J, with 14 bases in between. CDR3 size: 13 residues. Germline values: CDR1 SQVTM, CDR2 ANQGSEA. The DNA for the CDR3 is TGCAGCGTTGGTGAGGCACACCGGTATGGCTACACCTTC. It is translated as CSVGEAHRYGYTF.

J is TRBJ2-7 and V is TRBV6-5; D is unclear. V lost 8 bases and J 6 bases, leaving 8 bases between the germline ends. Germline lookup yields CDR1 MNHEY and CDR2 SVGAGI. The CDR3 contains 10 residues. For the CDR3, the DNA is TGTGCCAGCGGGGAACCCGAGCAGTACTTC. It encodes CASGEPEQYF.

This CDR3 reads CARSLANRDQEGRTQYF. Here the CDR3 DNA reads TGTGCCAGAAGCTTGGCCAACCGGGACCAGGAAGGTCGTACGCAGTATTTT. The gene calls are TRBV5-3 and TRBJ2-3; possibly TRBD1 or TRBD2 for D (5 bases each). TRBV5-3 is an open reading frame whose function is uncertain. CDR3 length: 17 residues. Trimming removed 0 bases from V and 8 bases from J, with 22 bases in between.

The chain couples TRBV27 to TRBJ1-1; possible D gene TRBD1, 6 bases. Trimming took 9 bases from V and 5 from J, leaving 16 bases between them. This CDR3 is 13 amino acids long. Per the germline V gene, CDR1 is MNHEY and CDR2 is SMNVEV (reference sequence). CDR3 bases: TGTGCCAGTGGGATTACAGGGCATACTGAAGCTTTCTTT. Translated: CASGITGHTEAFF.

The CDR3 bases are TGTGCCAGTAGTATAATGGCTTACTCTGGAAACACCATATATTTT. Translation gives CASSIMAYSGNTIYF. The rearrangement links TRBV19 to TRBJ1-3; D not certain. V was cut by 2 bases and J by 0 bases, with 8 bases left in between. This CDR3 region has 15 residues. In germline, CDR1 is LNHDA, CDR2 SQIVND (reference sequence).